The 31 T cell receptor beta chains below all came from one sample that was sequenced in a study of T cell responses to AZD1222 COVID-19 vaccine (dated by TCRdb to the early 2020s). In light of the paper, this sample's time point label describes: baseline before first vaccination. Library method: the immunoSEQ multiplex PCR assay. As stored in TCRdb, this immuneACCESS dataset retains in-frame rearrangements with V and J assigned. A fraction of the clones does not appear; measured against another copy, unresolved V genes explain less than half of the discrepancy, and the remainder lacks a known reason. This sample holds about 140,000 clones; 80% to 95% were observed only once. Of the sample, approximately 4.7% falls within the top ten clones. Sequenced material: peripheral blood, taken on day 0 of AZD1222 vaccination. All receptors come from an adult in good health.

The V and J genes are TRBV19 and TRBJ1-1; TRBD1 aligns across 8 bases. The V segment lost 5 bases and the J segment 5 bases; nucleotides outside the gene matches: 13. The CDR3 runs 16 residues. Germline-derived CDR1 and CDR2 are LNHDA and SQIVND (reference sequence). The CDR3 region is CASSVPLDRAFTEAFF. DNA for the CDR3: TGTGCCAGTAGTGTTCCACTGGACAGGGCTTTTACTGAAGCTTTCTTT.

On this clone itself: The junction does not match germline at one end; this may be a read error. The chain is built from TRBV7-7 and TRBJ2-7, with 8 bases fitting TRBD1. The CDR3 extends over 16 amino acids. Germline CDR1 reads SSHAT; CDR2 reads FNYEAQ (reference sequence). The CDR3 is CASSPIRGQGADEQYF. Here the CDR3 DNA reads TGTGCTAGCAGCCCCATACGGGGTCAGGGGGCCGACGAGCAGTACTTC.

The chain recombines TRBV11-2 with TRBJ1-1; possibly TRBD1 for D (6 bases). There are 15 residues in the CDR3. Germline V gives CDR1 SGHAT, CDR2 FQNNGV. Trimming cost V 7 bases and J 1 base, with 16 bases left between them. CDR3 DNA sequence: TGTGCCAGCAACCCCCTGGGGGGCTGGAACACTGAAGCTTTCTTT. This encodes CASNPLGGWNTEAFF.

The chain carries TRBV29-1 and TRBJ2-1; D not certain. The CDR3 is 12 residues long. Germline V gene sequence: CDR1 SQVTM, CDR2 ANQGSEA. V dropped 7 bases and J dropped 4 bases, with 11 bases sitting between them. CDR3 sequence: CSAPEQYNEQFF. The CDR3 nucleotides are TGCAGCGCCCCCGAACAGTACAATGAGCAGTTCTTC.

The chain has TRBV2 and TRBJ2-2; 13 positions match TRBD2. V dropped 9 bases and J dropped 6; count of bases not matched to a gene: 4. CDR3 size: 14 residues. Germline V gene sequence: CDR1 SNHLY, CDR2 FYNNEI. CDR3 loop: CARRTSGSAGELFF. The CDR3 DNA reads TGTGCCAGAAGGACTAGCGGGAGTGCCGGGGAGCTGTTTTTT. The entire variable domain, with the rest obtained from reference TRBV2 and TRBJ2-2, is as follows: EPEVTQTPSHQVTQMGQEVILRCVPISNHLYFYWYRQILGQKVEFLVSFYNNEISEKSEIFDDQFSVERPDGSNFTLKIRSTKLEDSAMYFCARRTSGSAGELFFGEGSRLTVL.

In its sample, this clone was seen a few times. The chain links TRBV15 to TRBJ1-2; TRBD1 matches at 9 bases. This CDR3 spans 14 amino acids. V gave up 5 bases and J gave up 5 bases; unmatched junction bases: 6. The germline CDR1 and CDR2 sequences are LNHNV and YYDKDF (reference sequence). CDR3 sequence: CATSADRGLYGYTF. DNA of the CDR3: TGTGCCACCAGCGCTGACAGGGGGTTGTATGGCTACACCTTC.

The chain combines TRBV11-2 with TRBJ2-2, with 12 bases matching TRBD1. CDR1 SGHAT and CDR2 FQNNGV come from the germline V gene. V was clipped by 5 bases and J by 6 bases; unmatched bases: 10. The CDR3 is 17 amino acids. The CDR3, as DNA: TGTGCCAGCAGCCTCAGTCCGGGACAGGGGGCGTCCGGGGAGCTGTTTTTT. Translating it yields CASSLSPGQGASGELFF.

The V and J genes are TRBV29-1 and TRBJ1-2, with D uncertain. The CDR3 extends over 11 amino acids. CDR1 and CDR2 (germline): SQVTM, ANQGSEA. V was pared by 4 bases and J by 4 bases, with 7 bases between. This CDR3 reads CSVVDAYGYTF. In DNA, the CDR3 is TGCAGCGTTGTAGACGCCTATGGCTACACCTTC. The entire variable domain, with the rest obtained from reference TRBV29-1 and TRBJ1-2, is as follows: SAVISQKPSRDICQRGTSLTIQCQVDSQVTMMFWYRQQPGQSLTLIATANQGSEATYESGFVIDKFPISRPNLTFSTLTVSNMSPEDSSIYLCSVVDAYGYTFGSGTRLTVV.

The genes are TRBV7-6 and TRBJ2-7; 7 bases fit TRBD2. Germline V CDR1 and CDR2: SGHVS, FNYEAQ. CDR3 length: 15 residues. J lost 5 bases, V lost 1 base, and 8 bases had no gene match. The CDR3 DNA follows: TGTGCCAGCAGCTTAGTGGGGACCAGCGGGGACGAGCAGTACTTC. This translates into CASSLVGTSGDEQYF.

This chain joins TRBV5-1 and TRBJ1-3; unclear D gene. Germline V lookup: CDR1 SGHRS, CDR2 YFSETQ. V gave up 4 bases and J gave up 0 bases, with 17 bases separating them. CDR3 size: 17 residues. In nucleotides, the CDR3 is TGCGCCAGCAGCCCCGGGTCAAGGCTTGACTCTGGAAACACCATATATTTT. Its translation: CASSPGSRLDSGNTIYF.

This CDR3 is CASSLGPGLAIREQYF. The CDR3 DNA reads TGTGCCAGCAGTTTAGGACCGGGACTAGCAATAAGGGAGCAGTACTTC. The chain has TRBV28 and TRBJ2-7; 9 bases map to TRBD2. The J segment lost 7 bases and the V segment lost 2 bases, leaving 12 bases of the junction unmatched. Germline values: CDR1 MDHEN, CDR2 SYDVKM. The CDR3 contains 16 residues.

V gene TRBV5-1 combines with J gene TRBJ2-1; D gene unclear. This CDR3 has 14 amino acids. V shed 2 bases and J shed 2 bases, with 8 bases lying between them. The germline CDR1 and CDR2 sequences are SGHRS and YFSETQ. The CDR3 region is CASSLTVTYNEQFF. The CDR3 region has the DNA TGCGCCAGCAGCTTAACAGTAACCTACAATGAGCAGTTCTTC.

This clone has a single count. The junction departs from germline at one end; a sequencing error may be responsible. V is TRBV6-5 and J is TRBJ2-7, with a weak D call TRBD1 (6 bases). The germline gives CDR1 MNHEY, CDR2 SVGAGI. CDR3 length: 11 amino acids. The DNA of the CDR3 is TGCGCGAGGACAGATTTCTACGAGCAGTACTTC. Its protein is CARTDFYEQYF.

The gene calls are TRBV28 and TRBJ1-2; D gene unclear. The CDR3 extends over 15 amino acids. The germline V gene has CDR1 MDHEN and CDR2 SYDVKM. V was clipped by 6 bases and J by 1 base, with 15 bases between them. The CDR3 nucleotides are TGTGCCAGCAGCCGTTCCCTCGGGGATAACTATGGCTACACCTTC. Translation gives CASSRSLGDNYGYTF.

The chain couples TRBV19 to TRBJ1-1, with 8 bases identical to TRBD1. This CDR3 is 14 amino acids long. The V gene's germline CDR1 is LNHDA and CDR2 SQIVND (reference sequence). V shed 7 bases, J shed 0 bases, and the junction held 4 bases outside the gene matches. CDR3 DNA sequence: TGTGCCAGTACAAAGACAGGGGTGAACACTGAAGCTTTCTTT. Amino acid sequence: CASTKTGVNTEAFF.

V gene TRBV7-8 combines with J gene TRBJ2-5; 8 bases match TRBD2. Losses at the gene ends were 4 bases for V and 7 bases for J; bases not matched to a gene: 14. CDR3 length: 16 residues. Germline values: CDR1 SGHVS, CDR2 FQNEAQ. The CDR3 sequence is CASSSPGGTLGGTQYF. The CDR3, as DNA: TGTGCCAGCAGCTCTCCGGGAGGGACTCTCGGGGGGACCCAGTACTTC.

This chain links TRBV2 with TRBJ2-7, with unresolved D. The CDR3 sequence is 14 residues long. Per the germline V gene, CDR1 is SNHLY and CDR2 is FYNNEI. V gave up 4 bases and J gave up 3 bases, with 13 bases separating them. CDR3 amino acids: CASSGSGRDYEQYF. The CDR3 nucleotides read TGTGCCAGCAGTGGCTCAGGTCGCGACTACGAGCAGTACTTC.

This clone was detected only once. The V and J genes are TRBV3-1 (or the pseudogene TRBV3-2) and TRBJ2-7; 7 bases are a match to TRBD1. The CDR3 is made up of 15 amino acids. Losses at the gene ends were 1 base for V and 3 bases for J; bases not matched to a gene: 6. Germline V gene data show CDR1 as LGHDT and CDR2 as YNNKEL (reference sequence). In DNA form, the CDR3 reads TGTGCCAGCAGCCAAGCCCCCGACAGGGTCTACGAGCAGTACTTC. It is translated as CASSQAPDRVYEQYF.

The genes are TRBV2 and TRBJ1-2; TRBD1 is a possible D gene (5 bases). The CDR3 has 14 residues. Germline CDR1 SNHLY, CDR2 FYNNEI. CDR3 loop: CATRVGRVYYGYTF. The CDR3 coding sequence is TGTGCAACAAGGGTTGGCAGGGTCTACTATGGCTACACCTTC.

The chain uses TRBV7-9 and TRBJ2-7; D gene ambiguous. The CDR3 consists of 15 residues. CDR1 SEHNR and CDR2 FQNEAQ come from the germline V gene (reference sequence). V lost 3 bases, J lost 1 base, and 13 bases lay in between. The CDR3 loop is CASSLLVGISYEQYF. The CDR3, as DNA: TGTGCCAGCAGCTTGTTAGTAGGGATTTCCTACGAGCAGTACTTC.

The chain has TRBV2 and TRBJ1-2, with a possible D match to TRBD1 (6 bases). CDR3 length equals 15 residues. From germline, CDR1 is SNHLY and CDR2 FYNNEI. The V end lost 0 bases, the J end lost 6 bases, and 14 bases lay between the germline ends. The CDR3: CASSEALQGINGYTF. The CDR3 DNA reads TGTGCCAGCAGTGAAGCGCTTCAGGGGATCAATGGCTACACCTTC.

V usage is TRBV4-2 and J usage is TRBJ2-1; 9 nucleotides agree with TRBD1. CDR1 and CDR2 (germline): LGHNA, YNFKEQ. CDR3 length: 15 residues. Trimming at V came to 0 bases and at J to 4 bases, leaving 1 base not matched to a gene. The CDR3 DNA reads TGTGCCAGCAGCCAAGAGGGACAGGGATACAATGAGCAGTTCTTC. This encodes CASSQEGQGYNEQFF.

This clone was counted a single time. The chain has TRBV19 and TRBJ1-5; D not resolved. The CDR3 extends over 15 amino acids. V lost 7 bases to trimming and J lost 3 bases, with 16 bases between them. Germline V gene data show CDR1 as LNHDA and CDR2 as SQIVND (reference sequence). CDR3 coding DNA: TGTGCCAGTACCCTAAACCAGGATTCCAATCAGCCCCAGCATTTT. This sequence encodes CASTLNQDSNQPQHF.

The chain carries TRBV29-1 and TRBJ1-1; no definite D call. This CDR3 has 12 amino acids. Germline V gene lookup returns CDR1 SQVTM and CDR2 ANQGSEA. V lost 5 bases, J lost 5 bases, and 12 bases lay in between. CDR3 sequence reads: CSVSTRRTEAFF. In nucleotides, the CDR3 is TGCAGCGTTTCTACACGGCGGACTGAAGCTTTCTTT.

This sequence joins TRBV5-1 and TRBJ2-3, with D perhaps TRBD2 (7 bases). Trimming left V 2 bases short and J 1 base short, with 14 bases between. The CDR3 contains 16 residues. CDR1 SGHRS and CDR2 YFSETQ come from the germline V gene. The CDR3 sequence: CASSFPGGGGTDTQYF. The CDR3, as DNA: TGCGCCAGCAGCTTTCCCGGAGGGGGGGGCACAGATACGCAGTATTTT.

The chain employs TRBV28 and TRBJ2-7, with 8 bases matching TRBD2. Germline V gene data show CDR1 as MDHEN and CDR2 as SYDVKM. CDR3 length equals 16 residues. J was trimmed by 3 bases and V by 5 bases; bases with no gene match: 12. The CDR3 region has the DNA TGTGCCAGCAGTCCCTCCCCAGCGGGAGCGAACTACGAGCAGTACTTC. The encoded protein is CASSPSPAGANYEQYF.

The chain joins TRBV28 to TRBJ2-7; perhaps TRBD1 as D (5 bases). CDR3 length: 14 residues. Germline CDR1 and CDR2: MDHEN and SYDVKM. Trimming pared 3 bases from V and 0 bases from J, leaving 9 bases between. CDR3 in amino acids: CASSLGQASYEQYF. The CDR3 coding sequence is TGTGCCAGCAGTTTGGGGCAGGCCTCCTACGAGCAGTACTTC.

The CDR3, as DNA: TGTGCCAGCAGATACAGGGGGCGGTCTTCTAACTATGGCTACACCTTC. Translated, it gives CASRYRGRSSNYGYTF. This rearrangement joins TRBV6-5 to TRBJ1-2; 9 bases are shared with TRBD1. From germline, CDR1 is MNHEY and CDR2 SVGAGI. V shed 6 bases and J 0 bases; nucleotides not matched to a gene: 8. This CDR3 is built from 16 residues.

The chain recombines TRBV20-1 with TRBJ1-5; tentatively, D is TRBD1 (5 bases). CDR1 is DFQATT and CDR2 is SNEGSKA in the germline V gene (reference sequence). Trimming removed 3 bases at V and 3 bases at J, with 12 bases between. The CDR3 extends over 14 amino acids. The CDR3 here is CSASRGSLNQPQHF. The CDR3 DNA follows: TGCAGTGCTAGTCGGGGGTCTCTCAATCAGCCCCAGCATTTT.

This chain joins TRBV6-5 and TRBJ1-6; D uncertain. Trimming cost V 2 bases and J 10 bases, with 9 bases left between them. The CDR3 totals 13 residues. In germline, CDR1 is MNHEY, CDR2 SVGAGI. The DNA of the CDR3 is TGTGCCAGCAGTTACGACGTGTTATCACCCCTCCACTTT. It encodes CASSYDVLSPLHF.

The chain is built from TRBV27 and TRBJ1-1; possible D gene TRBD1, 6 bases. CDR1 is MNHEY and CDR2 is SMNVEV in the germline V gene (reference sequence). The CDR3 extends over 14 amino acids. Trimming cost V 3 bases and J 11 bases, with 19 bases left between them. The CDR3 bases are TGTGCCAGCAGTTTCAGAAAGGGGGGGACGCGGGCTTTCTTT. Protein product: CASSFRKGGTRAFF.